The T cell receptor beta chain under discussion was sequenced for a study of T-cell reconstitution after alpha-beta-depleted transplantation in children. Study observations and caveats: The authors attributed T-cell counts and diversity one year after transplant mostly to newly produced T cells. Surviving recipient cells, namely T cells and thymic progenitors, were the source of high day-60 TCRbeta diversity in some patients.

Unique molecular identifiers featured in how the TCRbeta library was prepared. TCRdb re-analysed the PCR reads in MiXCR, keeping a single row per CDR3 protein. The sample includes a few hundred thousand distinct CDR3 sequences, 25% to 30% seen only once; the top ten take less than 40%. Regarding this clonotype: What it recognizes is unknown.

V shed 3 bases and J 9 bases; nucleotides not matched to a gene: 12. The CDR3 has 15 residues. Germline loops: CDR1 SGHRS, CDR2 YFSETQ. J is TRBJ2-1 and V is TRBV5-1, with TRBD1 identical over 7 bases. The sequences come from PBMCs, collected before TCRalphabeta/CD19-depleted stem cell transplant. The receptor's source is a boy less than two years old with Wiskott-Aldrich syndrome, due to receive a stem cell transplant. The CDR3 DNA reads TGCGCCAGCAGCTACGACAGAAGACAGGGTCTTGAGCAGTTCTTC. It specifies CASSYDRRQGLEQFF.